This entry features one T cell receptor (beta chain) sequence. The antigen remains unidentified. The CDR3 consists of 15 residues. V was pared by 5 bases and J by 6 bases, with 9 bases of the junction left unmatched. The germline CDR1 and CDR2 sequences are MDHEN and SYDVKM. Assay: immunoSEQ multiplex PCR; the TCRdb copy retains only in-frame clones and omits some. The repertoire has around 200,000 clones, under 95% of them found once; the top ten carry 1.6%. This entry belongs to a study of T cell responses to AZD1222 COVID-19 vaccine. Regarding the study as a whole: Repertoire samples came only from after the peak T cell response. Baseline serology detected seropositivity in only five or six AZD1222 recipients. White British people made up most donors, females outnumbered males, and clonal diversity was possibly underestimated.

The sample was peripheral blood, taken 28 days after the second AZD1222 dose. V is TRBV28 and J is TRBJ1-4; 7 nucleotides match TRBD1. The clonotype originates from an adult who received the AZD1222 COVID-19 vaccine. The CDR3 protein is CASSQGGESYEKLFF. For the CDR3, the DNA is TGTGCCAGCAGTCAGGGGGGGGAATCATATGAAAAACTGTTTTTT.